The 17 T cell receptor beta chains reported below all come from one sample, sequenced in a study of cytomegalovirus exposure and HLA in healthy donors. TCRdb keeps only in-frame clones here, not all; method: immunoSEQ multiplex PCR. The data show over 60,000 clones, approximately 94% seen once. Material for sequencing was PBMCs. Receptors originate from a man between 18 and 29 years old in good health and CMV-seropositive.

The genes are TRBV5-5 and TRBJ1-2; 10 bases map to TRBD1. The CDR3 runs to 15 residues. Germline-derived CDR1 and CDR2 are SGHKS and YYEKEE (reference sequence). J lost 5 bases, V lost 1 base, and 5 bases had no gene match. CDR3 amino acids: CASSLSGTGVYGYTF. The CDR3 bases are TGTGCCAGCAGCTTGTCGGGGACAGGGGTATATGGCTACACCTTC.

The J gene is TRBJ1-6, the V gene TRBV10-3; perhaps TRBD1 as D (5 bases). CDR1 and CDR2 from the germline V gene are ENHRY and SYGVKD. This CDR3 has 13 amino acids. The V gene lost 6 bases and the J gene lost 3 bases, with 6 bases spanning the gap. CDR3 nucleotide sequence: TGTGCCATCAGCAGGGACTATAATTCACCCCTCCACTTT. Translation: CAISRDYNSPLHF.

The V call is TRBV29-1, the J call TRBJ1-1; D not certain. Germline V lookup: CDR1 SQVTM, CDR2 ANQGSEA. The CDR3 spans 13 residues. Trimming took off 0 bases at V and 6 bases at J, with 11 bases between the two ends. The CDR3 loop is CSVEDGMRAEAFF. CDR3 sequence (DNA): TGCAGCGTTGAAGACGGAATGCGGGCTGAAGCTTTCTTT.

The chain links TRBV7-3 to TRBJ2-1, with 7 bases matching TRBD1. With V trimmed by 5 bases and J by 8 bases, 9 bases remained unmatched. There are 14 residues in the CDR3. Germline CDR1 reads SGHTA; CDR2 reads FQGTGA. As DNA, the CDR3 is TGTGCCAGCAGCGCGGACAGGTTGGTAGATGAGCAGTTCTTC. It specifies CASSADRLVDEQFF.

V is TRBV10-3 and J is TRBJ1-2; weak D call: TRBD1 (6 bases). Between the trimmed V and J ends, which lost 2 bases and 0 bases, there was a span of 10 bases. This CDR3 region has 15 residues. CDR1 is ENHRY, CDR2 SYGVKD, per germline. CDR3 residues: CAISERGGPNYGYTF. In DNA, the CDR3 is TGTGCCATCAGTGAGAGGGGGGGACCTAACTATGGCTACACCTTC.

Here the CDR3 DNA reads TGTGCCAGCAGCCCGACAGTTACTAATGAAAAACTGTTTTTT. Translated: CASSPTVTNEKLFF. The gene calls are TRBV7-2 and TRBJ1-4; a weak D match, TRBD1 (5 bases). The germline gives CDR1 SGHTA, CDR2 FQGNSA. The CDR3 is made up of 14 amino acids. Trimming left V 5 bases short and J 2 bases short, with 9 bases between. Combining the CDR3 with reference TRBV7-2 and TRBJ1-4 gives the whole variable domain GAGVSQSPSNKVTEKGKDVELRCDPISGHTALYWYRQSLGQGLEFLIYFQGNSAPDKSGLPSDRFSAERTGGSVSTLTIQRTQQEDSAVYLCASSPTVTNEKLFFGSGTQLSVL.

CDR3 coding DNA: TGTGCCAGCAGTTTCTCTGGGACAGGGAGTCATGGCTACACCTTC. Translated: CASSFSGTGSHGYTF. V and J are TRBV27 and TRBJ1-2, with 9 bases matching TRBD1. The germline gives CDR1 MNHEY, CDR2 SMNVEV (reference sequence). V gave up 3 bases and J gave up 6 bases; unmatched junction bases: 8. CDR3 size: 15 residues.

This rearrangement joins TRBV28 to TRBJ2-1; 11 nucleotides line up with TRBD2. The CDR3 sequence is 21 residues long. The germline V gene has CDR1 MDHEN and CDR2 SYDVKM. After removal of 6 bases from V and 2 bases from J, the junction contained 21 bases not matched to a gene. The CDR3 DNA is TGTGCCAGCAGCCCCTTCTTATCTAGCGGGAGGAGTACCCGAACCTACAATGAGCAGTTCTTC. Its protein product is CASSPFLSSGRSTRTYNEQFF.

This rearrangement joins TRBV15 to TRBJ1-1; D perhaps matches TRBD1 (5 bases). V was shortened by 5 bases and J by 1 base, with 14 bases between the two germline ends. Germline V gene lookup returns CDR1 LNHNV and CDR2 YYDKDF (reference sequence). CDR3 length: 15 amino acids. In DNA, the CDR3 is TGTGCCACCAGCGGTTGGGGCAGCTCGAACACTGAAGCTTTCTTT. This translates into CATSGWGSSNTEAFF.

This chain joins TRBV18 and TRBJ2-7, with D perhaps matching TRBD1 (5 bases). Trimming shortened V by 1 base and J by 5 bases, and 9 bases separated the two germline ends. Germline CDR1 is KGHSH and CDR2 is LQKENI. The CDR3 runs to 13 residues. The CDR3 DNA follows: TGTGCCAGCTCACCACAGACAGCCCACGAGCAGTACTTC. Its protein is CASSPQTAHEQYF.

V gene TRBV6-5 combines with J gene TRBJ1-5; D is unresolved. The CDR3 is 15 residues long. CDR1 and CDR2 from the germline V gene are MNHEY and SVGAGI. Trimming took 4 bases from V and 4 from J, leaving 14 bases between them. CDR3 DNA sequence: TGTGCCAGCAGTTCCACAGCCGAGGGAAATCAGCCCCAGCATTTT. Encoded protein: CASSSTAEGNQPQHF.

The chain has TRBV9 and TRBJ2-5, with unresolved D. Trimming cost V 3 bases and J 7 bases, with 10 bases left between them. The CDR3 runs to 12 residues. Per germline, CDR1 SGDLS and CDR2 YYNGEE. CDR3 sequence reads: CASSGLGVTQYF. The CDR3 DNA follows: TGTGCCAGCAGCGGACTCGGTGTGACCCAGTACTTC.

This chain joins TRBV4-3 and TRBJ2-3; tentative D call: TRBD1 (6 bases). Looked up from germline, CDR1 is LGHNA and CDR2 is YSLEER. This CDR3 spans 18 amino acids. The germline V and J ends were trimmed by 1 base and 3 bases, with 20 bases remaining between them. The CDR3 sequence: CASSQGLPSGDITDTQYF. The CDR3 DNA sequence: TGCGCCAGCAGCCAAGGCCTCCCCTCAGGGGACATAACAGATACGCAGTATTTT.

This chain uses TRBV18 with TRBJ1-3, with D hard to call. Trimming took 5 bases from V and 1 from J, leaving 12 bases between them. The CDR3 is made up of 15 amino acids. Germline values: CDR1 KGHSH, CDR2 LQKENI. CDR3: CASSDGLTSGNTIYF. DNA for the CDR3: TGTGCCAGCTCAGACGGACTGACGTCTGGAAACACCATATATTTT.

The gene calls are TRBV4-1 and TRBJ2-7; D is uncertain. In germline, CDR1 is MGHRA, CDR2 YSYEKL. The ends were cut back, 1 base at V and 0 bases at J, with 7 bases in the middle. CDR3 size: 14 residues. CDR3 amino acids: CASSQGQFSYEQYF. The CDR3 DNA reads as TGCGCCAGCAGCCAAGGTCAGTTCTCCTACGAGCAGTACTTC.

The chain couples TRBV18 to TRBJ2-3; a weak D match, TRBD1 (6 bases). The CDR3 extends over 15 amino acids. V was pared by 2 bases and J by 2 bases, with 11 bases between. Germline V gene data show CDR1 as KGHSH and CDR2 as LQKENI. CDR3 sequence (DNA): TGTGCCAGCTCACCATGGACAGACCACACAGATACGCAGTATTTT. Its translation is CASSPWTDHTDTQYF.

The chain carries TRBV27 and TRBJ1-1, with D possibly TRBD1 on 6 matching bases. Trimming took off 6 bases at V and 6 bases at J, with 14 bases between the two ends. The CDR3 contains 13 residues. Germline loops: CDR1 MNHEY, CDR2 SMNVEV (reference sequence). The CDR3: CASSSRTVSEAFF. The DNA of the CDR3 is TGTGCCAGCAGCTCTCGGACAGTTTCTGAAGCTTTCTTT.